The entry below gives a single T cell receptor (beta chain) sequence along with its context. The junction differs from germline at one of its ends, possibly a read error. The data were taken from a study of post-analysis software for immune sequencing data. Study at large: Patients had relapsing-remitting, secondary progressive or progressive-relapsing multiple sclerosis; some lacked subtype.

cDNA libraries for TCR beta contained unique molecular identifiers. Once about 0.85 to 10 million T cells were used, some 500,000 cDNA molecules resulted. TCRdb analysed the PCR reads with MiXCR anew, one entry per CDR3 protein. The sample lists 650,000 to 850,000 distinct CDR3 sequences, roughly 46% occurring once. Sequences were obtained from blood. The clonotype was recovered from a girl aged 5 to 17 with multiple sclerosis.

CDR3 sequence (DNA): TGTACCAGCAGCACAATCCACCGGGACGAGCAGTACTTC. This encodes CTSSTIHRDEQYF. The chain has TRBV7-3 and TRBJ2-7, with D unclear. The CDR3 length is 13 residues. CDR1 is SGHTA and CDR2 is FQGTGA in the germline V gene.